This entry is about one T cell receptor (beta chain). Its target is unknown. This specimen comes from a study of blood T cells in healthy people across ages. Overall study results and limits: Unsorted PBMCs ruled out conclusive naive versus antigen-experienced comparison.

In germline, CDR1 is LGHDT, CDR2 YNNKEL (reference sequence). The CDR3 contains 14 residues. Trimming took off 2 bases at V and 6 bases at J, with 11 bases between the two ends. The second PCR ran roughly 7 to 12 cycles with a sample-barcoded 5' primer and J-beta primers. TCRdb independently ran MiXCR on the 5' RACE reads; one entry per CDR3 protein. Here the sample spans hundreds of thousands of distinct CDR3 sequences, 25% to 30% being singletons. The chain carries TRBV3-1 and TRBJ2-1; the D is unclear. The specimen was blood. The receptor comes from a woman older than 75 in good health. The CDR3 nucleotides read TGTGCCAGCAGCCAAACCGCGACCCCCAATGAGCAGTTCTTC. Translated, it gives CASSQTATPNEQFF.